What follows are 30 T cell receptor beta chains derived from one specimen sequenced in a study of T cells in women clearing cervical HPV infection. Generated by immunoSEQ multiplex PCR, the TCRdb table keeps only in-frame clones and is missing some. Its table records tens of thousands of clones. The sample consisted of blood buffy coat. The source of these receptors is a woman between 18 and 69 years old with a cervical HPV16 infection that either progressed to CIN3+ or cleared (not recorded which).

Details on this clone: Mismatch with germline at one junction end may stem from a read error. Coverage ceases 3 residues before the CDR3 finishes, and the germline J gene fills in the end. The chain employs TRBV7-7 and TRBJ2-3, with TRBD2 matching 14 bases. Germline V gene data show CDR1 as SSHAT and CDR2 as FNYEAQ (reference sequence). The CDR3 consists of 16 residues. CDR3 DNA (partial): TGTGCTAGCAGCTTTGGACTAGCGGGAGGACAAGAGACG. As protein: CASSFGLAGGQET. The entire CDR3 reads CASSFGLAGGQETQYF.

CDR3 sequence reads: CAISERARGLTQYF. Partial CDR3 DNA: TGTGCCATCAGTGAGAGGGCCAGGGGGCTCACG. V usage is TRBV10-3 and J usage is TRBJ2-3, with 8 bases lining up with TRBD1. The read ends 3 residues early relative to the CDR3; the germline J gene fills the gap. CDR3 length: 14 residues. The germline gives CDR1 ENHRY, CDR2 SYGVKD.

A remark on this clone: The read halts 3 residues ahead of the CDR3 end, with the missing end drawn from the germline J gene. The rearrangement joins TRBV6-2 or TRBV6-3 to TRBJ1-1, with D possibly matching TRBD1 (6 bases). V was trimmed by 6 bases and J by 1 base, leaving 12 bases between them. The CDR3 spans 14 residues. Germline V lookup: CDR1 MNHEY, CDR2 SVGEGT. The CDR3 sequence: CASREGVGNTEAFF. Incomplete CDR3 DNA: TGTGCCAGCAGGGAGGGGGTTGGGAACACTGAA.

Remarks on this clone: The read stops 3 residues short of the end of the CDR3; the missing end is completed from the germline J gene. This chain connects TRBV2 to TRBJ2-7; the D gene is possibly TRBD1 (6 bases). Germline lookup yields CDR1 SNHLY and CDR2 FYNNEI. The CDR3 is 13 residues long. V lost 7 bases to trimming and J lost 6 bases, with 16 bases between them. The CDR3: CASTGDLVLEQYF. Incomplete CDR3 DNA: TGTGCCAGCACAGGGGATTTGGTCCTCGAG. Full variable domain (rest looked up from reference TRBV2 and TRBJ2-7): EPEVTQTPSHQVTQMGQEVILRCVPISNHLYFYWYRQILGQKVEFLVSFYNNEISEKSEIFDDQFSVERPDGSNFTLKIRSTKLEDSAMYFCASTGDLVLEQYFGPGTRLTVT.

Worth noting for this clone: The sequenced fragment ends 3 residues before the CDR3 boundary, so the rest is inferred from the germline J gene. The J gene is TRBJ2-5, the V gene TRBV11-3, with D maybe TRBD2 (6 bases). V was clipped by 5 bases and J by 1 base, with 11 bases between them. This CDR3 has 14 residues. The germline V gene has CDR1 SGHNT and CDR2 YENEEA. CDR3 bases read: TGTGCCAGCAGCCCCAATAGCGGCCAAGAGACC. As protein: CASSPNSGQET. The full CDR3 reads CASSPNSGQETQYF.

Details on this clone: The observed sequence ends 3 residues before the CDR3 terminus, with the missing tail filled in from the germline J gene. The V and J genes are TRBV5-3 and TRBJ2-4, with D possibly matching TRBD2 (6 bases). TRBV5-3 is annotated as an ORF whose role is uncertain. The CDR3 covers 16 residues. V lost 5 bases to trimming and J lost 2 bases, with 17 bases between them. Incomplete CDR3 DNA: TGTGCCAGAAGTCCTTACGGGGGTGGCTCCAAAAACATT. Encoded protein: CARSPYGGGSKNI. The entire CDR3 sequence reads CARSPYGGGSKNIQYF.

On this clone itself: The DNA ends 3 residues before the CDR3 does, and the rest of the CDR3 is filled in from the germline J gene. This chain links TRBV2 with TRBJ2-5, with 9 bases fitting TRBD2. Germline V gene lookup returns CDR1 SNHLY and CDR2 FYNNEI. CDR3 length: 14 residues. Trimming cost V 6 bases and J 3 bases; bases outside gene matches: 5. The CDR3 spells CASRASGAKETQYF. CDR3 bases read: TGTGCCAGCAGGGCTAGCGGGGCCAAAGAGACC. The full variable domain, completed using reference TRBV2 and TRBJ2-5, is EPEVTQTPSHQVTQMGQEVILRCVPISNHLYFYWYRQILGQKVEFLVSFYNNEISEKSEIFDDQFSVERPDGSNFTLKIRSTKLEDSAMYFCASRASGAKETQYFGPGTRLLVL.

On this clone itself: The CDR3 end falls 3 residues outside the read, so it is completed with the germline J gene. This chain links TRBV5-1 with TRBJ2-5, with TRBD1 matching 7 bases. Germline trimming cut 2 bases from V and 1 base from J; bases unmatched to any gene: 5. The CDR3 length is 15 residues. In germline, CDR1 is SGHRS, CDR2 YFSETQ. The DNA read from the CDR3 is TGCGCCAGCAGCTTTATACAGGGGCCCCAAGAGACC. Translating it yields CASSFIQGPQET. Given in full, the CDR3 is CASSFIQGPQETQYF.

With regard to this clone: The read halts 3 residues ahead of the CDR3 end, with the missing end drawn from the germline J gene. The genes are TRBV19 and TRBJ2-7, with TRBD2 matching 9 bases. The germline CDR1 and CDR2 sequences are LNHDA and SQIVND (reference sequence). This CDR3 spans 15 amino acids. The J segment lost 4 bases and the V segment lost 0 bases, leaving 4 bases of the junction unmatched. CDR3 sequence: CASSIDSGSRYEQYF. Incomplete CDR3 DNA: TGTGCCAGTAGTATAGATAGCGGGAGTCGGTACGAG.

Points on this clone: The read terminates 3 residues before the CDR3 end, so the remaining end is supplied by the germline J gene. The chain joins TRBV30 to TRBJ1-1, with TRBD1 matching 7 bases. The CDR3 consists of 13 residues. V lost 4 bases and J lost 1; bases outside the gene matches: 3. Germline V gene data show CDR1 as GTSNPN and CDR2 as SVGIG (reference sequence). The CDR3 bases that were read are TGTGCCTGGAATAGACAGGGGAACACTGAA. Amino acids: CAWNRQGNTE. The whole CDR3 protein is CAWNRQGNTEAFF.

With regard to this clone: The CDR3 goes on 3 residues after the read ends, and that part is filled in from the germline J gene. The chain is built from TRBV7-2 and TRBJ2-4; 7 nucleotides align to TRBD1. In germline, CDR1 is SGHTA, CDR2 FQGNSA. This CDR3 contains 14 residues. The CDR3 DNA, read in part, is TGTGCCAGCAGCTTAGCAGGGGGCGGTCAGCCT. This codes for CASSLAGGGQP. The entire CDR3 protein is CASSLAGGGQPQYF. The full variable domain, its missing parts supplied by reference TRBV7-2 and TRBJ2-4, is GAGVSQSPSNKVTEKGKDVELRCDPISGHTALYWYRQSLGQGLEFLIYFQGNSAPDKSGLPSDRFSAERTGGSVSTLTIQRTQQEDSAVYLCASSLAGGGQPQYFGAGTRLSVL.

Regarding this clone: The DNA ends 3 residues before the CDR3 does, and the rest of the CDR3 is filled in from the germline J gene. The chain uses TRBV7-2 and TRBJ2-7; TRBD2 might be the D (7 bases). Per the germline V gene, CDR1 is SGHTA and CDR2 is FQGNSA. This CDR3 is built from 15 residues. The V end lost 5 bases, the J end lost 3 bases, and 17 bases lay between the germline ends. The CDR3 sequence: CASSLGSRGLYEQYF. Partial CDR3 DNA: TGTGCCAGCAGCCTTGGCTCGCGGGGGCTCTACGAG. The full variable domain, completed using reference TRBV7-2 and TRBJ2-7, is GAGVSQSPSNKVTEKGKDVELRCDPISGHTALYWYRQSLGQGLEFLIYFQGNSAPDKSGLPSDRFSAERTGGSVSTLTIQRTQQEDSAVYLCASSLGSRGLYEQYFGPGTRLTVT.

Regarding this clone: The read is 3 residues too short to cover the CDR3 end, so that end is filled in from the germline J gene. J is TRBJ2-3 and V is TRBV7-6; 7 bases match TRBD2. The CDR3 is 15 residues long. Germline loops: CDR1 SGHVS, CDR2 FNYEAQ. The V and J ends lost 4 bases and 0 bases, in that order; junction bases with no gene match: 4. The sequenced CDR3 bases are TGTGCCAGCAGCTGGAGCGGGGTTAGCACAGATACG. The encoded protein is CASSWSGVSTDT. The entire CDR3 is CASSWSGVSTDTQYF.

Points on this clone: The read terminates 3 residues before the CDR3 end, so the remaining end is supplied by the germline J gene. This chain joins TRBV29-1 and TRBJ2-3; 8 bases agree with TRBD1. Per germline, CDR1 SQVTM and CDR2 ANQGSEA. The junction had 3 bases not matched to a gene; V was cut back by 7 bases and J by 0 bases. The CDR3 consists of 13 residues. This CDR3 is CSADRESTDTQYF. The DNA read from the CDR3 is TGCAGCGCGGACAGGGAAAGCACAGATACG.

Partial CDR3 DNA: TGTGCCACCTTCCGAGGGGAAGAGACT. It encodes CATFRGEET. The whole CDR3 reads CATFRGEETQYF. The chain carries TRBV7-8 and TRBJ2-4; D may match TRBD1 or TRBD2 (5 bases each). Read sequence stops 3 residues before the CDR3 end, and the germline J gene provides the missing end. The CDR3 length is 12 residues. Germline values: CDR1 SGHVS, CDR2 FQNEAQ.

Remarks on this clone: The junction departs from germline at one end; a sequencing error may be responsible. The observed sequence ends 3 residues before the CDR3 terminus, with the missing tail filled in from the germline J gene. Within the sample, other DNA sequences also encode this same CDR3. The genes are TRBV19 and TRBJ1-3; 7 positions match TRBD1. Germline V gene sequence: CDR1 LNHDA, CDR2 SQIVND (reference sequence). This CDR3 has 13 residues. The CDR3 is CASSARQGNTIYF. The CDR3 bases that were read are TGTGCCAGTAGTGCAAGACAGGGAAACACA.

To note about this clone: The DNA ends 3 residues before the CDR3 does, and the rest of the CDR3 is filled in from the germline J gene. The V and J genes are TRBV5-5 and TRBJ2-7, with 11 nucleotides matching TRBD1. The ends lost 4 bases at V and 1 base at J; junction bases unmatched: 4. Germline V lookup: CDR1 SGHKS, CDR2 YYEKEE (reference sequence). This CDR3 contains 15 residues. The CDR3 here is CASSPGTGGSYEQYF. CDR3 bases read: TGTGCCAGCAGCCCAGGGACAGGGGGGTCCTACGAG.

Comment on this clone: The missing CDR3 end, 3 residues past where the read stops, is filled in from the germline J gene. The chain couples TRBV2 to TRBJ1-5; tentatively, D is TRBD1 (6 bases). Trimming stripped 10 bases from V and 3 bases from J, with 16 bases between. The CDR3 runs 14 residues. Germline V gives CDR1 SNHLY, CDR2 FYNNEI. Here the CDR3 reads CATAFEGHNQPQHF. CDR3 DNA, as far as it was read: TGTGCCACCGCCTTCGAGGGACACAATCAGCCC.

As concerns this clone: A read error may account for a junction end that differs from germline. Read sequence stops 3 residues before the CDR3 end, and the germline J gene provides the missing end. Other DNA variants within this sample encode the same CDR3. V usage is TRBV19 and J usage is TRBJ1-3; TRBD1 matches 11 bases. This CDR3 region has 15 residues. Germline CDR1 and CDR2: LNHDA and SQIVND (reference sequence). CDR3 in amino acids: CASRESRDRGNTIYF. CDR3 bases read: TGTGCCAGTAGAGAATCCCGGGACAGGGGGAACACT.

About this clone: The read ends 3 residues early relative to the CDR3; the germline J gene fills the gap. The genes are TRBV11-3 and TRBJ2-7; D is ambiguous. V was clipped by 1 base and J by 0 bases, with 7 bases between them. The germline V gene encodes CDR1 SGHNT and CDR2 YENEEA. The CDR3 covers 14 residues. The CDR3 protein is CASSLGASSYEQYF. CDR3 bases read: TGTGCCAGCAGCTTAGGGGCGAGCTCCTACGAG.

About this clone itself: Coverage ceases 3 residues before the CDR3 finishes, and the germline J gene fills in the end. This same CDR3 is encoded by further DNA sequences in the sample. The rearrangement joins TRBV20-1 to TRBJ2-7, with 10 bases matching TRBD1. The CDR3 runs 14 residues. CDR1 is DFQATT and CDR2 is SNEGSKA in the germline V gene (reference sequence). V gave up 6 bases and J gave up 4 bases; unmatched junction bases: 9. Here the CDR3 reads CSARGDRGSYEQYF. CDR3 DNA (partial): TGCAGTGCCCGTGGGGACAGGGGCTCTTACGAG.

Concerning this clone: The observed sequence ends 3 residues before the CDR3 terminus, with the missing tail filled in from the germline J gene. The gene calls are TRBV13 and TRBJ2-3; no definite D call. This CDR3 has 14 residues. In germline, CDR1 is PRHDT, CDR2 FYEKMQ (reference sequence). V was trimmed by 4 bases and J by 5 bases, leaving 13 bases between them. CDR3 loop: CASSSALGLDTQYF. The DNA read from the CDR3 is TGTGCCAGCAGCTCGGCGCTAGGATTAGATACG.

With regard to this clone: The read gets to within 3 residues of the CDR3 end, and the germline J gene fills in the rest. The J gene is TRBJ1-1, the V gene TRBV19; D not certain. Trimming pared 6 bases from V and 7 bases from J, leaving 15 bases between. The CDR3 contains 13 residues. Germline CDR1 reads LNHDA; CDR2 reads SQIVND (reference sequence). The covered CDR3 bases are TGTGCCAGTAGCCCGGTTGGTAGTCTTGAA. This encodes CASSPVGSLE. The full CDR3 is CASSPVGSLEAFF. Complete variable domain (other parts from reference TRBV19 and TRBJ1-1): DGGITQSPKYLFRKEGQNVTLSCEQNLNHDAMYWYRQDPGQGLRLIYYSQIVNDFQKGDIAEGYSVSREKKESFPLTVTSAQKNPTAFYLCASSPVGSLEAFFGQGTRLTVV.

On this clone: The read falls 3 residues short of the CDR3 end, and the missing part is taken from the germline J gene. V and J are TRBV7-2 and TRBJ1-6, with 9 nucleotides matching TRBD1. CDR1 and CDR2 (germline): SGHTA, FQGNSA. The V and J ends lost 5 bases and 9 bases, in that order; junction bases with no gene match: 8. CDR3 length: 15 residues. Incomplete CDR3 DNA: TGTGCCAGCAGCCAAGAACAGGGGGCACGTTCACCC. Encoded protein: CASSQEQGARSP. The whole CDR3 protein reads CASSQEQGARSPLHF.

On this clone itself: The CDR3 end falls 3 residues outside the read, so it is completed with the germline J gene. The chain is built from TRBV29-1 and TRBJ1-1, with TRBD1 identical over 9 bases. The CDR3 covers 14 residues. Germline loops: CDR1 SQVTM, CDR2 ANQGSEA. The ends lost 4 bases at V and 4 bases at J; junction bases unmatched: 7. Partial CDR3 DNA: TGCAGCGTTGTTGAAATACAGGGGGCCACTGAA. It translates to CSVVEIQGATE. The complete CDR3 reads CSVVEIQGATEAFF.

Note on this clone: The DNA ends 3 residues before the CDR3 does, and the rest of the CDR3 is filled in from the germline J gene. The chain is built from TRBV9 and TRBJ2-2; TRBD1 is a possible D gene (5 bases). There are 17 residues in the CDR3. Germline V gene lookup returns CDR1 SGDLS and CDR2 YYNGEE. The V end was cut by 0 bases, the J end by 3 bases, with 15 bases between. This CDR3 is CASSVEGAVLYTGELFF. Partial CDR3 DNA: TGTGCCAGCAGCGTAGAAGGGGCCGTCCTATACACCGGGGAG.

According to its frequency, this clone is medium-sized. CDR3 bases read: TGTGCCAGCAGTTCAACAGAAAGCCCATACAATGAG. Amino acid sequence: CASSSTESPYNE. The whole CDR3 protein reads CASSSTESPYNEQFF. The chain employs TRBV12-3 or TRBV12-4 and TRBJ2-1; D gene ambiguous. The observed sequence ends 3 residues before the CDR3 terminus, with the missing tail filled in from the germline J gene. V was clipped by 4 bases and J by 4 bases, with 14 bases between them. This CDR3 comprises 15 residues.

As for this clone: From the germline J gene comes the end of the CDR3, since the read stops 3 residues before it. The chain uses TRBV30 and TRBJ1-1; a possible D gene is TRBD1 (6 bases). This CDR3 has 14 residues. Germline CDR1 is GTSNPN and CDR2 is SVGIG (reference sequence). V was cut by 3 bases and J by 3 bases, with 14 bases left in between. CDR3 amino acids: CAWSAGTWHTEAFF. The sequenced CDR3 bases are TGTGCCTGGAGCGCCGGGACATGGCACACTGAA.

To note about this clone: The read falls 3 residues short of the CDR3 end, and the missing part is taken from the germline J gene. The chain is built from TRBV30 and TRBJ1-3; D not resolved. The V gene's germline CDR1 is GTSNPN and CDR2 SVGIG (reference sequence). The V and J ends lost 0 bases and 0 bases respectively, with 6 bases between them. The CDR3 length is 14 residues. Here the CDR3 reads CAWSVQFSGNTIYF. The CDR3 bases that were read are TGTGCCTGGAGTGTGCAGTTCTCTGGAAACACC.

On this clone: The CDR3 goes on 3 residues after the read ends, and that part is filled in from the germline J gene. This chain joins TRBV18 and TRBJ2-7; no firm D call. V gave up 2 bases and J gave up 3 bases, with 14 bases separating them. This CDR3 comprises 15 residues. Germline lookup yields CDR1 KGHSH and CDR2 LQKENI. The CDR3 DNA, read in part, is TGTGCCAGCTCACCAGCGGTCGGCCCCGTCTACGAG. Amino acids: CASSPAVGPVYE. The CDR3 in its entirety is CASSPAVGPVYEQYF.